This T cell receptor (beta chain) comes out of a study of T-cell memory formation after mild COVID-19 (dated by TCRdb to about 2021). Some background on the complete study: Most TCR sequence clusters were specific to one of the two donors. In a couple of donors, T-cell clones that expanded and contracted after mild COVID-19 were tracked by sequencing TCRalpha and TCRbeta repertoires over time. The cohort was made up of two young adult volunteers, one female and one male, who were previously healthy.

TCRdb shows the sequencer as Illumina NovaSeq 6000. cDNA libraries for TCRalpha and TCRbeta were prepared by 5'RACE using constant-segment primers, with sample barcodes and unique molecular identifiers added. Trizol reagent was used to extract RNA from every sample. The libraries were amplified in two PCR steps, and the second step added a second sample barcode and Illumina TruSeq adapters. Sequencing of libraries was performed on an Illumina NovaSeq with 2 x 150 bp paired-end reads. Per the source publication's procedure: Demultiplexing of reads and collapsing into UMI-guided consensus sequences were performed with migec v1.2.7. Using mixcr v2.1.11, UMI consensuses were aligned to TRA and TRB V and J templates and then assembled into clonotypes. Clonotypes were classified as expanded or contracted when called significant by both edgeR and NoisET, with noise models trained on biological replicates. For edgeR calls, a false discovery rate-adjusted p below 0.01 and a log2 fold-change threshold of 1 were applied. As an exploratory analysis of dynamics, PCA with hierarchical clustering was applied to max-normalized trajectories of the 1000 most abundant clonotypes. Separately sequenced CD4+ and CD8+ repertoires were used to assign a CD4 or CD8 phenotype to each responding clone. TCRdb reprocessing: public reads trimmed at Q25 with fastp, clones called with MiXCR, in-frame beta chains kept. When rows share a CDR3 protein, they turn into one entry using the most common DNA and genes. TCRdb, not the original authors, processed these V and J calls. This sample holds approximately 98,000 distinct CDR3 sequences; roughly a sixth were observed only once. Of the sample, approximately 5% is held by the ten largest clones.

Worth noting for this clonotype: Its specific antigen is unknown. No base qualities exist here, and no much larger clone lies one base off it.

What the research found in general, with its limitations: The study covered only a couple of mild cases, and larger cohorts including severe cases with pre-infection samples were considered necessary. SARS-CoV-2 specificity of the second-wave clones peaking on day 37 was not confirmed. Contracting CD4+ clones were found mainly in CM and EM memory subsets, while CD8+ clones were enriched in EMRA. From day 15 to 85, contracting clones showed balanced CD4/CD8 phenotypes, whereas a second wave of clones that expanded from day 15 to 37 leaned towards CD4+. The detection of some responding clones in pre-infection memory suggests that pre-existing cross-reactive memory T cells joined the SARS-CoV-2 response.

The germline V gene yields MNHEY for CDR1 and SVGEGT for CDR2. V loses 6 bases of germline sequence and J loses 3 bases, and the interval between the two ends is 11 bases. The CDR3 has 13 amino acids, counting the end cysteine and phenylalanine. Only CDR3 DNA remains: 39 bases, in frame from the first base. PBMCs were isolated by Ficoll-Paque density gradient centrifugation. This TCR came from a man younger than 35 who had mild COVID-19 (a few samples of this study predate the infection). The sample titles of this study are shuffled in the database, so cell type and time point are left out; the donor was told from shared clones. The sequence is built from TRBV6-2 or TRBV6-3 and TRBJ1-1; TRBD1 is a weak D gene call, 5 bases matching. Material: PBMCs or a T cell subset sorted from them (not recorded which). The DNA reads as follows: TGTGCCAGCAGAGGGGTCAGTTACACTGAAGCTTTCTTT. Protein translation: CASRGVSYTEAFF.